This T cell receptor (beta chain) originates from a study of read filtering for tumor transcriptome and immune sequencing. Study background: Among patients, some 17 were male and some 15 female, aged about 45 to 80 (mean roughly 64). Study outcomes and limitations: IR-seq and RNA-seq agreed better without single-read clonotypes. The sorted CD138-negative fraction was a mixed bone marrow immune population, not purified T cells.

Germline CDR1 reads SGHTA; CDR2 reads FQGNSA. The CDR3 is 14 amino acids. Molecular barcoded adaptors covering alpha/delta and beta/gamma chains were used on 400 ng RNA. TCRdb re-called the reads through MiXCR, storing one row per CDR3 protein. The sample lists several thousand distinct CDR3 sequences, 20% to 30% occurring once. For this clonotype: What it binds is not known. One junction end does not reproduce the germline sequence, and a read error may be involved.

Bone marrow was sampled from every patient at the time of active disease. Specimen: a population of CD138-negative cells sorted from bone marrow. The origin of this receptor is a donor aged 40 or older with multiple myeloma. V and J are TRBV7-2 and TRBJ2-1; D is perhaps TRBD1 or TRBD2 (5 bases each). The CDR3 is CASSLMHGANAQFF. The CDR3, as DNA: TGTGCTAGCAGCTTAATGCACGGGGCCAATGCGCAGTTCTTC.